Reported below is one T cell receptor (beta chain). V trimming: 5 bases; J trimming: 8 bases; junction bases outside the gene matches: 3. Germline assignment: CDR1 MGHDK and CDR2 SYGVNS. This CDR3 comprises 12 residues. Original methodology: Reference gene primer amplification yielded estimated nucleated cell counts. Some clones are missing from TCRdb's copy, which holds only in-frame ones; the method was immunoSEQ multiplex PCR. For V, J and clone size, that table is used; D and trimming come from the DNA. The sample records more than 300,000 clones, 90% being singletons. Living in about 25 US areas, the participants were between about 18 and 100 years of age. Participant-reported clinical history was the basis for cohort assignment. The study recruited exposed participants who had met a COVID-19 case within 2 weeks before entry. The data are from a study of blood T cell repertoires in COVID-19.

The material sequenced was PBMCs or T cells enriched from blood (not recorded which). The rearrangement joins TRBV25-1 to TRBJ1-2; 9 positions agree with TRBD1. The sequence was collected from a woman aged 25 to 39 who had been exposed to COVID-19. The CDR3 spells CASSRQGGGYTF. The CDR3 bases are TGTGCCAGCAGTCGACAGGGGGGCGGCTACACCTTC.